The 15 T cell receptor beta chains reported below all come from one sample, sequenced in a study of T cells in placental villitis. Using the immunoSEQ v4 bias-controlled multiplex PCR assay, run blinded to group allocation, TCR-beta CDR3 regions were amplified from genomic DNA. In TCRdb, the immuneACCESS table is reduced to in-frame sequences with V and J assigned. These tables do not hold every clone; where another copy was compared, an unresolved V gene accounts for under half, and the others remain unexplained. In this sample the table shows 700 to 800 clones, 95% to 98% of which occur a single time. Less than 4% of the sample is held by the ten biggest clonotypes. The sample was placental tissue containing maternal and fetal cells. The source of these receptors is a human donor in good health; the placental T cells may come from both mother and fetus.

This chain joins TRBV2 and TRBJ2-7; possible D gene TRBD1, 6 bases. Germline CDR1 reads SNHLY; CDR2 reads FYNNEI. The CDR3 sequence is 14 residues long. The V end was cut by 1 base, the J end by 3 bases, with 10 bases between. Written as DNA, the CDR3 is TGTGCCAGCAGTGAAGACTTGGGACACTACGAGCAGTACTTC. It encodes CASSEDLGHYEQYF.

A word on this clone: One junction end disagrees with the germline gene, perhaps due to a read error. The rearrangement joins TRBV3-1 (or the pseudogene TRBV3-2) to TRBJ2-2; TRBD2 is a possible D gene (5 bases). Looked up from germline, CDR1 is LGHDT and CDR2 is YNNKEL (reference sequence). The CDR3 is 14 residues long. The CDR3: CASTSSLGTGKLFF. The CDR3 DNA reads as TGTGCCAGCACCTCTAGCTTGGGCACCGGGAAGCTGTTTTTT.

This rearrangement joins TRBV19 to TRBJ2-1, with D uncertain. V gave up 1 base and J gave up 2 bases, with 9 bases separating them. The CDR3 contains 15 residues. Germline V gene data show CDR1 as LNHDA and CDR2 as SQIVND (reference sequence). CDR3 sequence: CASSIAAYPYNEQFF. In DNA, the CDR3 is TGTGCCAGTAGTATAGCAGCGTACCCCTACAATGAGCAGTTCTTC.

This clone was counted a single time. The V gene is TRBV29-1, the J gene TRBJ2-7, with 9 nucleotides matching TRBD1. Per the germline V gene, CDR1 is SQVTM and CDR2 is ANQGSEA. This CDR3 is 15 amino acids long. Losses at the gene ends were 2 bases for V and 2 bases for J; bases not matched to a gene: 7. CDR3 nucleotide sequence: TGCAGCGTTGAACCCCTGGGACAGGGAACCTACGAGCAGTACTTC. It codes for CSVEPLGQGTYEQYF.

V usage is TRBV10-2 and J usage is TRBJ2-2, with D hard to call. Germline values: CDR1 WSHSY, CDR2 SAAADI. V lost 7 bases and J 0 bases, leaving 9 bases between the germline ends. The CDR3 extends over 14 amino acids. Written as DNA, the CDR3 is TGCGCCAGCACCCGCAGATCGAACACCGGGGAGCTGTTTTTT. Encoded protein: CASTRRSNTGELFF.

The rearrangement joins TRBV19 to TRBJ1-1; D perhaps matches TRBD1 (6 bases). The CDR3 covers 14 residues. CDR1 and CDR2 (germline): LNHDA, SQIVND (reference sequence). V dropped 3 bases and J dropped 6 bases, with 14 bases sitting between them. CDR3 DNA sequence: TGTGCCAGTAGTATGGACGGGGGCTACCCTGAAGCTTTCTTT. Its protein is CASSMDGGYPEAFF. Using reference TRBV19 and TRBJ1-1 for the parts outside the CDR3, the full variable domain is DGGITQSPKYLFRKEGQNVTLSCEQNLNHDAMYWYRQDPGQGLRLIYYSQIVNDFQKGDIAEGYSVSREKKESFPLTVTSAQKNPTAFYLCASSMDGGYPEAFFGQGTRLTVV.

CDR3 in amino acids: CASSLGTSATGELFF. The DNA for the CDR3 is TGTGCCAGCAGCTTAGGGACTAGCGCTACCGGGGAGCTGTTTTTT. V is TRBV7-2 and J is TRBJ2-2, with 9 bases that match TRBD2. The germline CDR1 and CDR2 sequences are SGHTA and FQGNSA. The CDR3 runs to 15 residues. V lost 1 base, J lost 5 bases, and 2 bases stayed unmatched.

The chain links TRBV5-4 to TRBJ2-3; possibly TRBD2 for D (5 bases). Trimming pared 4 bases from V and 4 bases from J, leaving 10 bases between. CDR3 length: 13 amino acids. Germline values: CDR1 SGHNT, CDR2 YYREEE (reference sequence). CDR3 residues: CASSTEAADTQYF. In nucleotides, the CDR3 is TGTGCCAGCAGCACGGAAGCGGCAGATACGCAGTATTTT.

The chain uses TRBV30 and TRBJ1-2, with 8 bases fitting TRBD1. This CDR3 contains 15 residues. After removal of 0 bases from V and 0 bases from J, the junction contained 3 bases not matched to a gene. Germline V lookup: CDR1 GTSNPN, CDR2 SVGIG (reference sequence). The CDR3 region has the DNA TGTGCCTGGAGTGTAGGCAGGGGGCCTAACTATGGCTACACCTTC. It codes for CAWSVGRGPNYGYTF.

The gene calls are TRBV24-1 and TRBJ2-2, with TRBD1 matching over 7 bases. The CDR3 totals 15 residues. After removal of 3 bases from V and 4 bases from J, the junction contained 4 bases not matched to a gene. Germline V CDR1 and CDR2: KGHDR, SFDVKD. The CDR3 nucleotides are TGTGCCACCAGTGATCCGCAGGGGGTCACCGGGGAGCTGTTTTTT. Protein: CATSDPQGVTGELFF.

V gene TRBV20-1 combines with J gene TRBJ2-1; the D gene is possibly TRBD2 (5 bases). The CDR3 is 14 residues long. Germline V gene sequence: CDR1 DFQATT, CDR2 SNEGSKA (reference sequence). V lost 3 bases and J 0 bases, leaving 9 bases between the germline ends. CDR3 nucleotide sequence: TGCAGTGCTAGTACGGGGTACTCCTACAATGAGCAGTTCTTC. This encodes CSASTGYSYNEQFF.

This clone was counted once. The gene calls are TRBV9 and TRBJ1-1; D is ambiguous. V lost 0 bases, J lost 0 bases, and 6 bases lay in between. CDR1 and CDR2 (germline): SGDLS, YYNGEE. CDR3 size: 14 residues. The CDR3 DNA is TGTGCCAGCAGCGTAGAGTCAGTGAACACTGAAGCTTTCTTT. It codes for CASSVESVNTEAFF.

The chain links TRBV20-1 to TRBJ2-5; 7 bases align to TRBD2. There are 11 residues in the CDR3. Per germline, CDR1 DFQATT and CDR2 SNEGSKA (reference sequence). V gave up 7 bases and J gave up 3 bases; unmatched junction bases: 2. CDR3 nucleotide sequence: TGCAGTGGGCTAGCGGAAGAGACCCAGTACTTC. This translates into CSGLAEETQYF.

The J gene is TRBJ1-5, the V gene TRBV19; D gene ambiguous. Trimming pared 5 bases from V and 8 bases from J, leaving 10 bases between. CDR1 LNHDA and CDR2 SQIVND come from the germline V gene (reference sequence). This CDR3 region has 12 residues. CDR3 DNA sequence: TGTGCCAGTAGTCCGCTTAGGGAGCCCCAGCATTTT. Protein product: CASSPLREPQHF.

J is TRBJ2-1 and V is TRBV4-1; D could derive from TRBD1 or TRBD2 (5 bases each). Trimming took 0 bases from V and 4 from J, leaving 13 bases between them. CDR3 length: 16 amino acids. Germline CDR1 and CDR2: MGHRA and YSYEKL. CDR3 nucleotides: TGCGCCAGCAGCCAAGATCGGGGCACCTTATACAATGAGCAGTTCTTC. Translating gives CASSQDRGTLYNEQFF.